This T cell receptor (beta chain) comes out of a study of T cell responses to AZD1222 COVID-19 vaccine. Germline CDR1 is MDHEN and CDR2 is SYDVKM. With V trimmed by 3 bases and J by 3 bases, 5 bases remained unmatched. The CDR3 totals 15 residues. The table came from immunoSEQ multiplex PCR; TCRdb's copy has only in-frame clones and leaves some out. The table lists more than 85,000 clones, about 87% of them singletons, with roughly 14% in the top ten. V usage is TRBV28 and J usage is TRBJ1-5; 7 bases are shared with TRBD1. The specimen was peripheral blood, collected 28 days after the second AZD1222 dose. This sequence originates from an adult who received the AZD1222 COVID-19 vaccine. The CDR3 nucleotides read TGTGCCAGCAGTTTCAGCAGGGGGTACAATCAGCCCCAGCATTTT. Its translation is CASSFSRGYNQPQHF. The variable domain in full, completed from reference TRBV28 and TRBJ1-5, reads DVKVTQSSRYLVKRTGEKVFLECVQDMDHENMFWYRQDPGLGLRLIYFSYDVKMKEKGDIPEGYSVSREKKERFSLILESASTNQTSMYLCASSFSRGYNQPQHFGDGTRLSIL.